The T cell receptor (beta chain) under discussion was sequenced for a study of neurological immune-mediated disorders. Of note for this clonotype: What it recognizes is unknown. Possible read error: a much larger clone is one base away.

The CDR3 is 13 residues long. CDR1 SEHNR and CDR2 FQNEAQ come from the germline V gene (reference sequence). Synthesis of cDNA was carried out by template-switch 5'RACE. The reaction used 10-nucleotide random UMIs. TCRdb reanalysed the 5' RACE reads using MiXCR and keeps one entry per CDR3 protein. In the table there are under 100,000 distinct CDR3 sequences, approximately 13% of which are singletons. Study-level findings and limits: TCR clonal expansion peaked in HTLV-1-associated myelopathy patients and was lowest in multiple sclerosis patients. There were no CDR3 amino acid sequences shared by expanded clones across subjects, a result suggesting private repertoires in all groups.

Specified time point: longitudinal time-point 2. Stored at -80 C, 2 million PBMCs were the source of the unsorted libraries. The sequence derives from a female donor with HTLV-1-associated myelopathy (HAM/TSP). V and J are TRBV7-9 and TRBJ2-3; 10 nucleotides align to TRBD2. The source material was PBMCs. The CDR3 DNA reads TGTGTCAGCGGACTAGCGGGCACAGATACGCAGTATTTT. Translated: CVSGLAGTDTQYF.